Presented here are 15 T cell receptor beta chains from one specimen sequenced in a study of shared clonotypes between healthy human individuals. Sequenced by immunoSEQ multiplex PCR; TCRdb stores in-frame clones only, minus some. This table holds roughly 1,600,000 clones, around 98.5% found once. Sequenced: naive CD4+ T cells sorted from blood. This sample's subset: CD45RA+ positively selected. These receptors all come from a man aged 25 to 40 in good health.

The genes are TRBV28 and TRBJ1-1; D is ambiguous. Germline V gene data show CDR1 as MDHEN and CDR2 as SYDVKM. V gave up 10 bases and J gave up 4 bases, with 10 bases separating them. The CDR3 extends over 11 amino acids. The CDR3, as DNA: TGTGCCACTTTTGGTGGCACTGAAGCTTTCTTT. Translated: CATFGGTEAFF. Using reference TRBV28 and TRBJ1-1 for the parts outside the CDR3, the full variable domain is DVKVTQSSRYLVKRTGEKVFLECVQDMDHENMFWYRQDPGLGLRLIYFSYDVKMKEKGDIPEGYSVSREKKERFSLILESASTNQTSMYLCATFGGTEAFFGQGTRLTVV.

This sequence joins TRBV19 and TRBJ2-2, with D uncertain. V shed 10 bases and J shed 6 bases, with 12 bases lying between them. The CDR3 has 12 residues. Germline CDR1 reads LNHDA; CDR2 reads SQIVND (reference sequence). CDR3 sequence reads: CATQHHSGELFF. In DNA, the CDR3 is TGTGCCACTCAGCATCATTCCGGGGAGCTGTTTTTT.

The chain links TRBV5-4 to TRBJ2-5, with D perhaps given as TRBD1 or TRBD2 (5 bases each). The CDR3 is 16 residues long. Germline CDR1 and CDR2: SGHNT and YYREEE (reference sequence). The V gene lost 5 bases and the J gene lost 2 bases, with 19 bases spanning the gap. CDR3 nucleotide sequence: TGTGCCAGCAGACGAGAAGGGACCGTGGGGCAAGAGACCCAGTACTTC. Encoded protein: CASRREGTVGQETQYF.

The V gene is TRBV4-3, the J gene TRBJ1-2; TRBD1 agrees at 7 bases. Germline V lookup: CDR1 LGHNA, CDR2 YSLEER. Trimming removed 4 bases from V and 2 bases from J; junction bases left unmatched: 10. The CDR3 consists of 16 residues. The CDR3 loop reads CASSRSTTGSNYGYTF. CDR3 bases: TGCGCCAGCAGCCGAAGCACGACAGGGTCCAACTATGGCTACACCTTC.

A single count supports this clone. V usage is TRBV29-1 and J usage is TRBJ2-5, with D maybe TRBD2 (6 bases). Germline CDR1 and CDR2: SQVTM and ANQGSEA. This CDR3 comprises 12 residues. V was trimmed by 7 bases and J by 5 bases, leaving 14 bases between them. CDR3 sequence (DNA): TGCAGCGGTAGCGGAGGAGGGGAGACCCAGTACTTC. Translation: CSGSGGGETQYF.

Note on this clone: Other DNA sequences of this sample code for an identical CDR3. The chain carries TRBV7-9 and TRBJ2-2; D ambiguous. The CDR3 extends over 12 amino acids. The V end lost 3 bases, the J end lost 5 bases, and 4 bases lay between the germline ends. CDR1 SEHNR and CDR2 FQNEAQ come from the germline V gene (reference sequence). The CDR3 reads CASSLETGELFF. The CDR3 coding sequence is TGTGCCAGCAGCTTGGAAACCGGGGAGCTGTTTTTT. Full variable domain (missing parts from reference TRBV7-9 and TRBJ2-2): DTGVSQNPRHKITKRGQNVTFRCDPISEHNRLYWYRQTLGQGPEFLTYFQNEAQLEKSRLLSDRFSAERPKGSFSTLEIQRTEQGDSAMYLCASSLETGELFFGEGSRLTVL.

This chain links TRBV28 with TRBJ2-2, with 9 bases aligning to TRBD1. Germline CDR1 is MDHEN and CDR2 is SYDVKM. Trimming removed 6 bases from V and 8 bases from J; junction bases left unmatched: 7. There are 14 residues in the CDR3. The CDR3 region is CASRRTGEEGELFF. CDR3 DNA: TGTGCCAGCAGGCGGACAGGGGAAGAGGGGGAGCTGTTTTTT.

The V and J genes are TRBV18 and TRBJ2-1, with TRBD2 matching 16 bases. This CDR3 contains 21 residues. CDR1 KGHSH and CDR2 LQKENI come from the germline V gene. After removal of 3 bases from V and 3 bases from J, the junction contained 14 bases not matched to a gene. CDR3 bases: TGTGCCAGCTCACCGCCTAGGGGACTAGCGGGAGGGGTCCCCCACTACAATGAGCAGTTCTTC. This codes for CASSPPRGLAGGVPHYNEQFF.

CDR3 bases: TGTGCCACGACCACGGAAGGATCCGGGGAGCTGTTTTTT. This codes for CATTTEGSGELFF. The chain combines TRBV2 with TRBJ2-2, with D uncertain. Germline CDR1 is SNHLY and CDR2 is FYNNEI. This CDR3 is 13 amino acids long. V lost 10 bases, J lost 6 bases, and 15 bases lay in between. Full variable domain (remainder filled in from reference TRBV2 and TRBJ2-2): EPEVTQTPSHQVTQMGQEVILRCVPISNHLYFYWYRQILGQKVEFLVSFYNNEISEKSEIFDDQFSVERPDGSNFTLKIRSTKLEDSAMYFCATTTEGSGELFFGEGSRLTVL.

CDR3 nucleotides: TGTGCCAGCAATCAGGGGGGCGCTCCCTACGAGCAGTACTTC. Residues: CASNQGGAPYEQYF. The rearrangement links TRBV6-5 to TRBJ2-7; possible D gene TRBD1, 7 bases. The CDR3 is 14 residues long. The V gene's germline CDR1 is MNHEY and CDR2 SVGAGI. V dropped 7 bases and J dropped 2 bases, with 15 bases sitting between them.

The chain has TRBV5-8 and TRBJ1-1, with TRBD1 matching over 11 bases. V dropped 2 bases and J dropped 4; count of bases not matched to a gene: 1. Germline assignment: CDR1 SGHTS and CDR2 YDEGEE. CDR3 length: 14 residues. CDR3 in amino acids: CASSLGQGATEAFF. DNA for the CDR3: TGTGCCAGCAGCTTAGGACAGGGGGCCACTGAAGCTTTCTTT.

Remarks on this clone: This specimen includes other DNA sequences encoding the same CDR3. The V call is TRBV15, the J call TRBJ1-5, with a possible D match to TRBD1 (6 bases). The CDR3 runs 13 residues. Trimming left V 0 bases short and J 7 bases short, with 7 bases between. Per germline, CDR1 LNHNV and CDR2 YYDKDF (reference sequence). The CDR3 coding sequence is TGTGCCACCAGCAGAGACAGGGGACAGCCCCAGCATTTT. Amino acids: CATSRDRGQPQHF.

V gene TRBV7-9 combines with J gene TRBJ2-7, with 7 bases lining up with TRBD2. Per the germline V gene, CDR1 is SEHNR and CDR2 is FQNEAQ (reference sequence). The CDR3 is 15 residues long. Trimming cost V 5 bases and J 0 bases; bases outside gene matches: 7. The CDR3 reads CASSHIRDYSYEQYF. CDR3 in DNA: TGTGCCAGCAGCCATATACGGGACTACTCCTACGAGCAGTACTTC.

A single count supports this clone. The chain combines TRBV5-5 with TRBJ2-7; D is perhaps TRBD2 (5 bases). CDR1 is SGHKS and CDR2 is YYEKEE in the germline V gene (reference sequence). This CDR3 contains 14 residues. Trimming cost V 5 bases and J 5 bases, with 17 bases left between them. The CDR3: CASRKAGFGNEQYF. As DNA, the CDR3 is TGTGCCAGCAGGAAGGCGGGCTTCGGGAACGAGCAGTACTTC.

The chain employs TRBV4-1 and TRBJ2-7; 11 positions agree with TRBD2. The CDR3 sequence is 19 residues long. Unmatched junction bases numbered 14, after V lost 3 bases and J lost 1 base. From germline, CDR1 is MGHRA and CDR2 YSYEKL. The CDR3: CASSHSSGTSGAQSYEQYF. The CDR3 coding sequence is TGCGCCAGCAGCCACTCCTCCGGGACTAGCGGAGCCCAATCCTACGAGCAGTACTTC.